This TCR beta chain stems from a study of tumor-infiltrating lymphocytes in primary liver carcinoma. Co-extracted RNA and DNA came from roughly 21-30 mg of unsorted bulk tissue. Constant-region priming of about 500 ng total RNA yielded TCR beta cDNA. The TCR beta library was amplified through three nested multiplex PCR rounds in a modified ARM-PCR procedure. A C-beta reverse primer and TRBV1-TRBV30 forward primers served in each of the first two PCR rounds, at 9 to 11 cycles apiece. MiXCR was run by TCRdb on the multiplex PCR reads, yielding one entry per CDR3 protein. Seen here are 35,000 to 40,000 distinct CDR3 sequences, about 75% observed once, and the top ten hold under 45%. The CDR3 runs 17 residues. From germline, CDR1 is PRHDT and CDR2 FYEKMQ (reference sequence). V was shortened by 7 bases and J by 1 base, with 22 bases between the two germline ends.

The receptor was isolated from a man between 35 and 55 years old with primary liver carcinoma and hepatitis B virus infection. The chain uses TRBV13 and TRBJ1-1; possible D gene TRBD1, 5 bases. Sequenced material: tumor-adjacent normal liver tissue. CDR3 protein: CASNPILGRRGNTEAFF. CDR3 DNA sequence: TGTGCCAGCAACCCTATATTGGGAAGGAGGGGGAACACTGAAGCTTTCTTT.